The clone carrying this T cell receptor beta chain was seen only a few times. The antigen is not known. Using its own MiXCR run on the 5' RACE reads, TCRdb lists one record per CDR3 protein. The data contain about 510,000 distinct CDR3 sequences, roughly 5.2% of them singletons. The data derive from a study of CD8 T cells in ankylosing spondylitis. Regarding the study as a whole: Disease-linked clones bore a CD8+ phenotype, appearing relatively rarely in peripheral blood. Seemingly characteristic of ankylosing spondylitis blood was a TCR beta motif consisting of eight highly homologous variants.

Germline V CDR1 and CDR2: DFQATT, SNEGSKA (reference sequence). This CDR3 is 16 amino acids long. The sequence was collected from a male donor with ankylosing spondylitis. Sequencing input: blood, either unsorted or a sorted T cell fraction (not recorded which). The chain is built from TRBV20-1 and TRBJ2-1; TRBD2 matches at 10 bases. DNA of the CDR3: TGCGGCATAGCGGGGGGATCTAGAAGCTCCTACAATGAGCAGTTCTTC. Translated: CGIAGGSRSSYNEQFF.